What follows are 18 T cell receptor beta chains derived from one specimen sequenced in a study of cytomegalovirus exposure and HLA in healthy donors. Use of 60 Vbeta and 13 Jbeta primers characterized the PCR. TCRdb keeps only in-frame clones here, not all; method: immunoSEQ multiplex PCR. The top ten hold around 20% of the sample, which has about 82,000 clones, 70% to 85% seen once. Sequenced material: PBMCs. These receptors were collected from a man aged 25-45 years in good health and CMV-seropositive.

The rearrangement links TRBV5-6 to TRBJ2-1; 11 bases fit TRBD2. In germline, CDR1 is SGHDT, CDR2 YYEEEE. Losses at the gene ends were 4 bases for V and 5 bases for J; bases not matched to a gene: 8. The CDR3 spans 16 residues. The CDR3 bases are TGTGCCAGCAGCCCAGGGACTAGCGGAGGGGACAATGAGCAGTTCTTC. It translates to CASSPGTSGGDNEQFF.

The V gene is TRBV4-2, the J gene TRBJ1-1; D uncertain. This CDR3 contains 14 residues. Germline V gene sequence: CDR1 LGHNA, CDR2 YNFKEQ. Trimming took off 0 bases at V and 6 bases at J, with 11 bases between the two ends. The CDR3 sequence is CASSQDAPTPEAFF. CDR3 nucleotides: TGTGCCAGCAGCCAAGATGCGCCTACTCCTGAAGCTTTCTTT.

The rearrangement joins TRBV2 to TRBJ2-5; TRBD2 agrees at 7 bases. V trimming: 2 bases; J trimming: 5 bases; junction bases outside the gene matches: 5. CDR3 length: 14 amino acids. CDR1 SNHLY and CDR2 FYNNEI come from the germline V gene. The CDR3 sequence: CASSEWGGGETQYF. The CDR3, as DNA: TGTGCCAGCAGTGAATGGGGGGGAGGCGAGACCCAGTACTTC.

This clone was observed once. The chain uses TRBV28 and TRBJ2-2; D might be TRBD2 (5 bases). This CDR3 comprises 16 residues. Trimming removed 5 bases at V and 5 bases at J, with 18 bases between. Germline assignment: CDR1 MDHEN and CDR2 SYDVKM. DNA of the CDR3: TGTGCCAGCAGTCCTCCCGGACTGCGAGGGACCGGGGAGCTGTTTTTT. This encodes CASSPPGLRGTGELFF.

The chain carries TRBV5-1 and TRBJ1-3; the match to TRBD1 covers 8 bases. V lost 4 bases and J lost 4; bases outside the gene matches: 13. Germline loops: CDR1 SGHRS, CDR2 YFSETQ. This CDR3 has 17 amino acids. This CDR3 is CASSNVVGTGLGNTIYF. As DNA, the CDR3 is TGCGCCAGCAGCAATGTAGTCGGGACAGGATTGGGAAACACCATATATTTT.

This chain joins TRBV9 and TRBJ1-4; D might be TRBD1 (5 bases). From germline, CDR1 is SGDLS and CDR2 YYNGEE. The CDR3 has 15 residues. V gave up 4 bases and J gave up 6 bases, with 16 bases separating them. CDR3 in DNA: TGTGCCAGCAGCTCACGGGCGGGGGAGGATGAAAAACTGTTTTTT. Encoded protein: CASSSRAGEDEKLFF.

CDR3 DNA sequence: TGTGCCAGCAGTTACGACAGAGCCTATGGCTACACCTTC. It is translated as CASSYDRAYGYTF. The chain recombines TRBV6-6 with TRBJ1-2, with a weak D call TRBD1 (5 bases). Germline-derived CDR1 and CDR2 are MNHNY and SVGAGI (reference sequence). Trimming cost V 2 bases and J 4 bases, with 8 bases left between them. The CDR3 extends over 13 amino acids.

The chain links TRBV4-2 to TRBJ2-7; 7 bases are shared with TRBD1. CDR3 length equals 15 residues. CDR1 is LGHNA and CDR2 is YNFKEQ in the germline V gene. The V gene end was trimmed by 4 bases and the J gene end by 3 bases; junction bases not matched to a gene: 9. The CDR3 sequence is CASSRETGQDYEQYF. The CDR3 bases are TGTGCCAGCAGCCGAGAGACTGGACAGGACTACGAGCAGTACTTC.

A single count supports this clone. V is TRBV2 and J is TRBJ1-3; D is perhaps TRBD1 (5 bases). Germline V gene lookup returns CDR1 SNHLY and CDR2 FYNNEI. The CDR3 runs to 15 residues. V lost 2 bases, J lost 0 bases, and 8 bases lay in between. CDR3 amino acids: CASSEQGISGNTIYF. CDR3 sequence (DNA): TGTGCCAGCAGTGAACAGGGAATCTCTGGAAACACCATATATTTT.

The chain employs TRBV6-6 and TRBJ1-5; D gene ambiguous. CDR1 MNHNY and CDR2 SVGAGI come from the germline V gene (reference sequence). The V end lost 7 bases, the J end lost 3 bases, and 16 bases lay between the germline ends. The CDR3 has 15 residues. The CDR3 region has the DNA TGTGCCAGCACCTCACAAGCGGGGTACAATCAGCCCCAGCATTTT. It is translated as CASTSQAGYNQPQHF.

The chain couples TRBV5-1 to TRBJ2-7; TRBD1 agrees at 10 bases. V trimming: 7 bases; J trimming: 1 base; junction bases outside the gene matches: 2. The CDR3 is made up of 13 amino acids. Germline V gene sequence: CDR1 SGHRS, CDR2 YFSETQ. CDR3 sequence reads: CASGDRGSYEQYF. DNA for the CDR3: TGCGCCAGCGGGGACAGGGGATCCTACGAGCAGTACTTC.

A few counts support this clone. One end of the junction is discordant with germline, which a read error may explain. The chain employs TRBV6-5 and TRBJ1-2; tentatively, D is TRBD1 (5 bases). The CDR3 sequence is 12 residues long. CDR1 MNHEY and CDR2 SVGAGI come from the germline V gene. The CDR3 loop reads CASSSGYHGYPF. In nucleotides, the CDR3 is TGTGCCAGCAGTTCAGGGTATCACGGCTACCCCTTC.

The chain has TRBV5-1 and TRBJ2-5, with D possibly being TRBD2 (5 bases). CDR1 and CDR2 (germline): SGHRS, YFSETQ. Between the trimmed V and J ends, which lost 2 bases and 4 bases, there was a span of 9 bases. This CDR3 has 13 residues. The CDR3 nucleotides read TGCGCCAGCAGCTTTCGCCGGGGAGAGACCCAGTACTTC. Its protein is CASSFRRGETQYF.

The chain employs TRBV10-3 and TRBJ2-1; 8 nucleotides match TRBD2. Per germline, CDR1 ENHRY and CDR2 SYGVKD. After removal of 5 bases from V and 0 bases from J, the junction contained 3 bases not matched to a gene. The CDR3 length is 15 residues. CDR3 sequence: CAISLAGSSYNEQFF. The CDR3 DNA sequence: TGTGCCATCAGTCTAGCGGGCAGCTCCTACAATGAGCAGTTCTTC.

This chain links TRBV7-2 with TRBJ2-7; 9 bases line up with TRBD2. This CDR3 contains 14 residues. Germline CDR1 reads SGHTA; CDR2 reads FQGNSA. The V segment lost 6 bases and the J segment 2 bases; nucleotides outside the gene matches: 5. CDR3: CASRMAGGPYEQYF. CDR3 DNA sequence: TGTGCCAGCAGAATGGCGGGAGGGCCCTACGAGCAGTACTTC.

J is TRBJ2-7 and V is TRBV5-1, with D perhaps TRBD1 (5 bases). Germline lookup yields CDR1 SGHRS and CDR2 YFSETQ. Trimming shortened V by 8 bases and J by 7 bases, and 16 bases separated the two germline ends. The CDR3 extends over 12 amino acids. The CDR3 region is CASTGDRGEQYF. The CDR3 DNA reads TGCGCCAGTACAGGAGACAGAGGTGAGCAGTACTTC.

The CDR3 DNA sequence: TGTGCCAGCAGCGCCGCCGGGACAGTGCCGACCTACGAGCAGTACTTC. It yields the protein CASSAAGTVPTYEQYF. J is TRBJ2-7 and V is TRBV9; TRBD1 matches at 7 bases. Germline V gene lookup returns CDR1 SGDLS and CDR2 YYNGEE. This CDR3 contains 16 residues. V gave up 3 bases and J gave up 2 bases; unmatched junction bases: 11.

The chain has TRBV7-6 and TRBJ2-7, with D perhaps TRBD1 (6 bases). Germline assignment: CDR1 SGHVS and CDR2 FNYEAQ. The ends were cut back, 4 bases at V and 0 bases at J, with 19 bases in the middle. The CDR3 covers 17 residues. The CDR3 DNA reads as TGTGCCAGCAGCTCAAAAACGATCGACAGGTTCTCCTACGAGCAGTACTTC. Translation: CASSSKTIDRFSYEQYF.